The T cell receptor (beta chain) described here comes from a study of blood T cell repertoires in COVID-19. Study details: Samples of COVID-19 (acute and convalescent) were obtained from the United States, Italy and Spain. PBMCs, B-cell-depleted T cells, or T cells provided the cDNA or gDNA that made up the material.

In the authors' methods: Reference gene primer amplification yielded estimated nucleated cell counts. Clones were read by immunoSEQ multiplex PCR, and TCRdb kept only the in-frame ones, dropping some. The V and J calls and clone size are taken from that table; D and trimming were inferred from the DNA. Of approximately 100,000 clones in the sample, about 84% were seen once. The CDR3 contains 13 residues. The trim removed 7 bases at V and 4 bases at J, leaving 4 bases unmatched. The sequence was collected from a woman aged 55-69 years with acute or convalescent COVID-19. Sequencing input: peripheral blood. This chain joins TRBV12-3 or TRBV12-4 and TRBJ2-1; 7 bases match TRBD1. The CDR3 DNA follows: TGTGCCAGCAAAGGGGGCACATACAATGAGCAGTTCTTC. This sequence encodes CASKGGTYNEQFF.